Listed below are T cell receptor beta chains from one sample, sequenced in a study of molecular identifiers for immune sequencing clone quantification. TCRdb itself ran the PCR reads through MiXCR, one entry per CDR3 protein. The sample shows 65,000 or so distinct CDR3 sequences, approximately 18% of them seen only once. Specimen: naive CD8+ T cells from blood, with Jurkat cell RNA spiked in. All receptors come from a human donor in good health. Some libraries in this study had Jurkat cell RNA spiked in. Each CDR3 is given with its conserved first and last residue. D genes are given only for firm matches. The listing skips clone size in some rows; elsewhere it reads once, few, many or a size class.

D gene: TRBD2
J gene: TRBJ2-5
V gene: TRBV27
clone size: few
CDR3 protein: CASSSLVAGGLQETQYF
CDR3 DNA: TGTGCCAGCAGTTCCCTGGTTGCGGGAGGGCTCCAAGAGACCCAGTACTTC

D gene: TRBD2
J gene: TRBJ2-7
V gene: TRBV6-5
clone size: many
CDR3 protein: CASSWGPAGVGYEQYF
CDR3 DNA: TGTGCCAGCAGTTGGGGCCCAGCGGGAGTAGGTTACGAGCAGTACTTC

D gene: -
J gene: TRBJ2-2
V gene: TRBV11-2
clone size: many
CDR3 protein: CASSLESTGELFF
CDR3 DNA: TGTGCCAGCAGCCTCGAGAGCACCGGGGAGCTGTTTTTT

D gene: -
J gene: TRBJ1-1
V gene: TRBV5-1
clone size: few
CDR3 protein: CASSFSSNYEAFF
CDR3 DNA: TGCGCCAGCAGCTTTAGCAGTAATTATGAAGCTTTCTTT

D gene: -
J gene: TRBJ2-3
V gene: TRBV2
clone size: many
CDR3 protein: CASSERGQTGGIDTQYF
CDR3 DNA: TGTGCCAGCAGTGAGAGGGGACAAACAGGAGGTATAGATACGCAGTATTTT

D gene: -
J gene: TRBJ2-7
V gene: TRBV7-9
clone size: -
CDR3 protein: CASSSASTGHEQYF
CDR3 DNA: TGTGCCAGCAGCTCAGCTAGCACAGGGCACGAGCAGTACTTC

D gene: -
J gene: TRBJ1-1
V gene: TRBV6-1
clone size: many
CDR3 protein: CASSDGATEAFF
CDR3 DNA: TGTGCCAGCAGTGATGGGGCGACTGAAGCTTTCTTT

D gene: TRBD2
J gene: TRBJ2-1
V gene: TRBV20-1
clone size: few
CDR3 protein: CSARLAGNNEQFF
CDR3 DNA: TGCAGTGCTAGACTAGCGGGAAACAATGAGCAGTTCTTC

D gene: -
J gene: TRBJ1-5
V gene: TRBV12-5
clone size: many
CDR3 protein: CASGFEGSGQPQHF
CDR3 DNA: TGTGCTAGTGGTTTTGAGGGCTCGGGCCAGCCCCAGCATTTT

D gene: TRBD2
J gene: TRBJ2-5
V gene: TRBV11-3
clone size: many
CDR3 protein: CASSSSSTSGRFQETQYF
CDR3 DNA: TGTGCCAGCAGCTCGTCGAGTACTAGCGGGAGGTTCCAAGAGACCCAGTACTTC

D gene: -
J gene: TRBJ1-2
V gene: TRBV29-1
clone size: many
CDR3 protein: CSVVGGSSYGYTF
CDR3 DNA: TGCAGCGTTGTTGGGGGTAGCAGCTATGGCTACACCTTC

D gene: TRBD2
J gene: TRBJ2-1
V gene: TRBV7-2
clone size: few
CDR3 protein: CASSFGTSGGPTYNEQFF
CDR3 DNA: TGTGCCAGCAGCTTCGGGACTAGCGGGGGGCCGACCTACAATGAGCAGTTCTTC

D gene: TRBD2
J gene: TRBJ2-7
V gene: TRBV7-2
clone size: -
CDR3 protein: CASSPGTSGGPSYEQYF
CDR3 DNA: TGTGCCAGCAGCCCAGGGACTAGCGGGGGGCCCTCCTACGAGCAGTACTTC

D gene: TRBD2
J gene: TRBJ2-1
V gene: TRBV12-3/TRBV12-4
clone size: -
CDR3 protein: CASTPYSGSIDEQFF
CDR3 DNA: TGTGCCAGCACTCCCTATAGCGGGAGTATAGATGAGCAGTTCTTC

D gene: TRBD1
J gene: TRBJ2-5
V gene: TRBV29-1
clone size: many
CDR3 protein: CSVDNPGQLEETQYF
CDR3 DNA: TGCAGCGTTGACAACCCGGGACAGTTAGAAGAGACCCAGTACTTC

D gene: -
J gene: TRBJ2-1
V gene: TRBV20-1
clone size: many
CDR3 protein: CSGLAPTYNEQFF
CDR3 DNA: TGCAGTGGGCTAGCGCCTACATACAATGAGCAGTTCTTC

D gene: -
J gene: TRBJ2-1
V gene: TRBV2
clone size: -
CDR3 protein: CASTDRTNEQFF
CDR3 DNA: TGTGCCAGCACGGACAGAACGAATGAGCAGTTCTTC

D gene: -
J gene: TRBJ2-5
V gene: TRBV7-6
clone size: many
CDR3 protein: CASSPDSSYQETQYF
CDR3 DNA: TGTGCCAGCAGCCCAGACAGTTCGTACCAAGAGACCCAGTACTTC

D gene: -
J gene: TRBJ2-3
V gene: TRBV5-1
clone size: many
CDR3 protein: CASSLLDPGYTDTQYF
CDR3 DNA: TGCGCCAGCAGCTTACTAGACCCAGGGTACACAGATACGCAGTATTTT

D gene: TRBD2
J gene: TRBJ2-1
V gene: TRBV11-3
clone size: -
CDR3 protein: CASRPSGTPSYNEQFF
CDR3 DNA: TGTGCCAGCAGACCTAGCGGGACACCGTCCTACAATGAGCAGTTCTTC

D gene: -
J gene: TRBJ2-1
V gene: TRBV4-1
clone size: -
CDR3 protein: CASSQAQSSYNEQFF
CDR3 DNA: TGCGCCAGCAGCCAAGCCCAGAGCTCCTACAATGAGCAGTTCTTC

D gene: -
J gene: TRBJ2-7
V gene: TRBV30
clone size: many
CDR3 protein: CASRQTYEQYF
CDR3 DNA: TGTGCCTCCAGACAGACCTACGAGCAGTACTTC

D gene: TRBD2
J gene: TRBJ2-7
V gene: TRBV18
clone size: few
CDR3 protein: CASSPPVGGDEQYF
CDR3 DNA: TGTGCCAGCTCACCACCCGTCGGGGGGGACGAGCAGTACTTC

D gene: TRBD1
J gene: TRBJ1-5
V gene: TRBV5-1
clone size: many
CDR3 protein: CASSPAGTGKSMGNQPQHF
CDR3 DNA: TGCGCCAGCAGCCCCGCCGGGACAGGGAAATCGATGGGCAATCAGCCCCAGCATTTT

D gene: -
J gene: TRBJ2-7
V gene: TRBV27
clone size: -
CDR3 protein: CASSLSRRYGQYF
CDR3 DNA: TGTGCCAGCAGTCTTTCACGCCGGTACGGGCAGTACTTC

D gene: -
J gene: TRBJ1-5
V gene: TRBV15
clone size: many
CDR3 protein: CATSRAGLSNQPQHF
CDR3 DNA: TGTGCCACCAGCAGAGCGGGACTTAGCAATCAGCCCCAGCATTTT

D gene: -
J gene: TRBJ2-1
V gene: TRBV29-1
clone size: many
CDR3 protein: CSVGDSYNEQFF
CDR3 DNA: TGCAGCGTTGGAGACTCCTACAATGAGCAGTTCTTC

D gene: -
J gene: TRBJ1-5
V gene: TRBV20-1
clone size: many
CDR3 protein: CSARDVDGIIQPQHF
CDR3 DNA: TGCAGTGCTAGAGATGTGGACGGGATAATTCAGCCCCAGCATTTT

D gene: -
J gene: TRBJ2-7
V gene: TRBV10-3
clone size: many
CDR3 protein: CAISTDSTYEQYF
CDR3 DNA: TGTGCCATCAGCACCGACAGCACCTACGAGCAGTACTTC

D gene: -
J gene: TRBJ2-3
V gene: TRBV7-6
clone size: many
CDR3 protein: CASSPASVRGTYTDTQYF
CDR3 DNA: TGTGCCAGCAGTCCCGCGAGCGTCCGGGGGACCTACACAGATACGCAGTATTTT

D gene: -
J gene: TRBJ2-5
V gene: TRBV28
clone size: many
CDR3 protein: CASSSGPRLGETQYF
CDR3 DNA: TGTGCCAGCAGTTCGGGACCCAGACTGGGGGAGACCCAGTACTTC

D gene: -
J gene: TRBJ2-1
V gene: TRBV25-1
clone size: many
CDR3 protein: CASSEYVDEQFF
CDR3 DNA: TGTGCCAGCAGTGAATACGTTGATGAGCAGTTCTTC

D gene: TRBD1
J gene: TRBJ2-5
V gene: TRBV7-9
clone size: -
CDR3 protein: CASSSDRVEETQYF
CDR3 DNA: TGTGCCAGCAGCTCGGACAGGGTCGAAGAGACCCAGTACTTC